One T cell receptor beta chain is described in this entry. The antigen remains unidentified. J gave up 4 bases and V 10 bases, and 9 bases lay outside the gene matches. CDR3 size: 14 residues. Germline V gene data show CDR1 as ENHRY and CDR2 as SYGVKD. TCR beta cDNA libraries included unique molecular identifiers. With about 0.9 to 11 million T cells as the source, a few hundred thousand cDNA molecules resulted. TCRdb used MiXCR to reprocess the PCR reads, holding one entry per CDR3 protein. Of more than 450,000 distinct CDR3 sequences in the sample, roughly 34% were seen once. The sample is drawn from a study of post-analysis software for immune sequencing data. Study overall: Relapsing-remitting, secondary progressive and progressive-relapsing forms of multiple sclerosis all featured among disease courses.

General study results and limits: Clustering by F measure revealed strong co-clustering among samples prepared together in one batch. Comparison of patients with controls showed about 5 TRBV segments more frequent in patients, TRBV5-6, TRBV5-1 and TRBV20-1 among them. Compared with controls, patients showed significantly lower normalized Chao1 diversity.

The rearrangement uses TRBV10-3 and TRBJ2-3; 9 bases line up with TRBD1. The source of this sequence is a girl aged 2-17 years with multiple sclerosis. The sequenced sample was blood. The CDR3 reads CASLGQGISDTQYF. The CDR3 DNA follows: TGTGCCAGCCTGGGACAGGGTATTTCAGATACGCAGTATTTT.